This T cell receptor beta chain was identified during a study of cytomegalovirus exposure and HLA in healthy donors. 13 Jbeta primers and 60 Vbeta primers were used for the PCR. Sequenced by immunoSEQ multiplex PCR; TCRdb stores in-frame clones only, minus some. The repertoire holds about 160,000 clones, with just under 80% as singletons. The CDR3 length is 11 residues. Germline V CDR1 and CDR2: SEHNR, FQNEAQ (reference sequence). Trimming took off 6 bases at V and 8 bases at J, with 8 bases between the two ends. The chain combines TRBV7-9 with TRBJ2-1, with D tentatively TRBD1 (5 bases). This sequence was found in a woman aged 40 to 55 in good health and CMV-seropositive. The sample was PBMCs. The CDR3 DNA reads as TGTGCCAGCAGAGCAGGGTATGAGCAGTTCTTC. Translated, it gives CASRAGYEQFF.